This T cell receptor beta chain was documented in a study of T cell changes during pregnancy in multiple sclerosis. TCRdb's table, derived via immunoSEQ multiplex PCR, lists solely in-frame clones and lacks some. This table has some 110,000 clones, about 90% appearing once. The V gene's germline CDR1 is LNHDA and CDR2 SQIVND (reference sequence). Trimming stripped 9 bases from V and 0 bases from J, with 6 bases between. This CDR3 spans 13 amino acids. The rearrangement joins TRBV19 to TRBJ2-6; no clear D gene. This TCR was recovered from a female donor with multiple sclerosis, enrolled in a pregnancy study. This sample comprised peripheral blood, obtained in the third trimester of pregnancy. The CDR3 DNA sequence: TGTGCCAGCGCTATCTCTGGGGCCAACGTCCTGACTTTC. This translates into CASAISGANVLTF.